This TCR beta chain is drawn from a study of blood T cell repertoires in COVID-19. Assay: immunoSEQ multiplex PCR; the TCRdb copy retains only in-frame clones and omits some. The data hold around 95,000 clones, with roughly 88% observed a single time. This CDR3 is 14 amino acids long. The junction had 3 bases not matched to a gene; V was cut back by 7 bases and J by 6 bases. From germline, CDR1 is MNHEY and CDR2 SVGAGI. This clone has a single count. The specimen sequenced was peripheral blood. The V and J genes are TRBV6-5 and TRBJ2-7; the match to TRBD2 covers 16 bases. The TCR sequence derives from a human donor in a cohort sampled during active COVID-19. DNA for the CDR3: TGTGCCAGCACCGGGACTAGCGGGGGGGGCGAGCAGTACTTC. Its translation: CASTGTSGGGEQYF.